This TCR beta chain derives from a study of early T cells in non-severe SARS-CoV-2 infection. Study information: Chains from this unsorted whole-blood bulk RNA could not be paired. Whole-study findings and limits: Matching with VDJdb favored anti-spike CD8 responses (missing private and CD4 specificities).

In this sample, this clonotype turned up many times. Its antigen is as yet unknown. V lost 4 bases to trimming and J lost 5 bases, with 19 bases between them. Germline CDR1 ENHRY, CDR2 SYGVKD. The length of the CDR3 is 16 residues. Unique molecular identifiers (one per individual cDNA molecule) were attached. TCRdb reprocessed the 5' RACE reads with MiXCR, giving one entry per CDR3 protein. The table includes 20,000 to 25,000 distinct CDR3 sequences, approximately 4.4% detected once. The TCR comes from an adult who was a healthcare worker with PCR-confirmed SARS-CoV-2 infection or an uninfected control (not recorded which). Sequencing used whole blood. V is TRBV10-3 and J is TRBJ2-3, with D perhaps TRBD1 (5 bases). The DNA for the CDR3 is TGTGCCATCAGTGCTCGGACAAGGCCGGAAGAAGATACGCAGTATTTT. This translates into CAISARTRPEEDTQYF.